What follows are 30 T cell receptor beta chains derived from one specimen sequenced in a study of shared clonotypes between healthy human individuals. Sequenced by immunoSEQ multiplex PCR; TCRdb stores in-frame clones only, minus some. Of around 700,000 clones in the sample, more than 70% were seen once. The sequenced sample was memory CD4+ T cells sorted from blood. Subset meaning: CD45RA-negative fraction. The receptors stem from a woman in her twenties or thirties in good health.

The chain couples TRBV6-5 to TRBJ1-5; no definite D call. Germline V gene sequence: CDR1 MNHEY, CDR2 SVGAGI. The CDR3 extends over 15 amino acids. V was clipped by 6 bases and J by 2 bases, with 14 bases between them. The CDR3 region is CASSSAGMGNQPQHF. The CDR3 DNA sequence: TGTGCCAGCAGCAGCGCAGGCATGGGCAATCAGCCCCAGCATTTT.

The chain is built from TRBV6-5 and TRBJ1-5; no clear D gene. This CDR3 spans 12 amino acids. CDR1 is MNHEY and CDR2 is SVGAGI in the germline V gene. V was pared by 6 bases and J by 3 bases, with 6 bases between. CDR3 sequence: CASRAPNQPQHF. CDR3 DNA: TGTGCCAGCAGGGCACCCAATCAGCCCCAGCATTTT.

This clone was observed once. The DNA of the CDR3 is TGTGCCAGCAGTAGGGGACAGGGGGCTCTAGATACGCAGTATTTT. It translates to CASSRGQGALDTQYF. The V call is TRBV2, the J call TRBJ2-3, with 12 bases identical to TRBD1. CDR1 is SNHLY and CDR2 is FYNNEI in the germline V gene. The CDR3 contains 15 residues. Losses at the gene ends were 5 bases for V and 5 bases for J; bases not matched to a gene: 5. The full variable domain, in which reference TRBV2 and TRBJ2-3 provide the parts outside the CDR3, is EPEVTQTPSHQVTQMGQEVILRCVPISNHLYFYWYRQILGQKVEFLVSFYNNEISEKSEIFDDQFSVERPDGSNFTLKIRSTKLEDSAMYFCASSRGQGALDTQYFGPGTRLTVL.

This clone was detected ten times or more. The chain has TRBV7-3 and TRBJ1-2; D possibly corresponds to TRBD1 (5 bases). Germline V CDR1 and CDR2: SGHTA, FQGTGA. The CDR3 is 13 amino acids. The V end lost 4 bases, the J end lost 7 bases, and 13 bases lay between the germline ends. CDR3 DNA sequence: TGTGCCAGCAGCTCCCCAGGGCTCGTTGGCTACACCTTC. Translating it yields CASSSPGLVGYTF.

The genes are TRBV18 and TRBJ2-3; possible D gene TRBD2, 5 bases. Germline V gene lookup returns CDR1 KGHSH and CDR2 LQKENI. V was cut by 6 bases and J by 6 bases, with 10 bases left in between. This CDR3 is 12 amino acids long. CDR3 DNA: TGTGCCAGCTCCCCCGGGATCGATACGCAGTATTTT. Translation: CASSPGIDTQYF.

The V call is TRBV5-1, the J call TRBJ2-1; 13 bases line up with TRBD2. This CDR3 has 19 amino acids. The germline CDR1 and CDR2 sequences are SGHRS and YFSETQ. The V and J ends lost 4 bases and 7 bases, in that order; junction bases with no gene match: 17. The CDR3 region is CASSRQGADRTSGSNEQFF. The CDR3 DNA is TGCGCCAGCAGCCGACAGGGGGCGGATAGGACTAGCGGGAGTAATGAGCAGTTCTTC.

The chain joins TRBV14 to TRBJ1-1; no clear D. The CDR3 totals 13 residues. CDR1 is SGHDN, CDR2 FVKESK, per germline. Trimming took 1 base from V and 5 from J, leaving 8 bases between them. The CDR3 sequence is CASSQVAVTEAFF. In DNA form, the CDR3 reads TGTGCCAGCAGCCAAGTAGCGGTTACTGAAGCTTTCTTT.

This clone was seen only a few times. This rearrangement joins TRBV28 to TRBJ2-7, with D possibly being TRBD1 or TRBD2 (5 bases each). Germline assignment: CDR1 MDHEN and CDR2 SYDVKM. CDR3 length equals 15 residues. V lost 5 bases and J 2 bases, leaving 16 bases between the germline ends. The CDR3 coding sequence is TGTGCCAGCAGTCCCCCTGGGACGTGGACCTACGAGCAGTACTTC. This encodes CASSPPGTWTYEQYF.

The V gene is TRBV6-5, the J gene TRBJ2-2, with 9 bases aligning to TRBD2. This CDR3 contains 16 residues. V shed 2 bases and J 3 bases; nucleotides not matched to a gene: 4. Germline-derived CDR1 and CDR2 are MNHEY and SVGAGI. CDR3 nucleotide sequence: TGTGCCAGCAGTTACGCCTCTAGCGGGGACACCGGGGAGCTGTTTTTT. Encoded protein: CASSYASSGDTGELFF.

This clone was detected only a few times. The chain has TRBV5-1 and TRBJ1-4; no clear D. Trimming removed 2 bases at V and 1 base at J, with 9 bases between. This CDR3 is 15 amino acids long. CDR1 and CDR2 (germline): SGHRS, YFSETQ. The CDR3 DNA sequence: TGCGCCAGCAGCTTAAGAGTGCAAACTAATGAAAAACTGTTTTTT. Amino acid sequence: CASSLRVQTNEKLFF. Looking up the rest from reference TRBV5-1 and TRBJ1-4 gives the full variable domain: KAGVTQTPRYLIKTRGQQVTLSCSPISGHRSVSWYQQTPGQGLQFLFEYFSETQRNKGNFPGRFSGRQFSNSRSEMNVSTLELGDSALYLCASSLRVQTNEKLFFGSGTQLSVL.

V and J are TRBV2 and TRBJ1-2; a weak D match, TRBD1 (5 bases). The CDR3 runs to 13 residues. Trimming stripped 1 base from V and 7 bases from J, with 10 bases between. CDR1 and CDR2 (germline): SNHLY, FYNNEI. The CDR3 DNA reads TGTGCCAGCAGTGAAGAGGGGCTGGGTGGCTACACCTTC. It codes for CASSEEGLGGYTF.

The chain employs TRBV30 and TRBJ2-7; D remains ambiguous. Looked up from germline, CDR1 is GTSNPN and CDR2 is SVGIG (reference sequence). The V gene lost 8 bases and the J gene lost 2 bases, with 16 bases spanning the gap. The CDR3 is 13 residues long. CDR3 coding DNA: TGTGCCAGCTCGGCGGCGGAGCCCTACGAGCAGTACTTC. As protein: CASSAAEPYEQYF.

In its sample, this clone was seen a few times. CDR3 sequence: CASSLGPGGTYEQYF. For the CDR3, the DNA is TGTGCCAGCAGCTTAGGCCCCGGTGGTACCTACGAGCAGTACTTC. V gene TRBV7-2 combines with J gene TRBJ2-7; D is ambiguous. The ends were cut back, 1 base at V and 2 bases at J, with 12 bases in the middle. The CDR3 consists of 15 residues. Germline CDR1 SGHTA, CDR2 FQGNSA. The whole variable domain, filled in from reference TRBV7-2 and TRBJ2-7, reads GAGVSQSPSNKVTEKGKDVELRCDPISGHTALYWYRQSLGQGLEFLIYFQGNSAPDKSGLPSDRFSAERTGGSVSTLTIQRTQQEDSAVYLCASSLGPGGTYEQYFGPGTRLTVT.

DNA of the CDR3: TGTGCCAGCAGAAGCCGGGACAGCAAGCCCCCTGGGAAACTGTTTTTT. Protein: CASRSRDSKPPGKLFF. V usage is TRBV7-8 and J usage is TRBJ1-4, with 7 bases identical to TRBD1. Germline CDR1 is SGHVS and CDR2 is FQNEAQ. The CDR3 has 16 residues. With V trimmed by 6 bases and J by 11 bases, 18 bases remained unmatched.

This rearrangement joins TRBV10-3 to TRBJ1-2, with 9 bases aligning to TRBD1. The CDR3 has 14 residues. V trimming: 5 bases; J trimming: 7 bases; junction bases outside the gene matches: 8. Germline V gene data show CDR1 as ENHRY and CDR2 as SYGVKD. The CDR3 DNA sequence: TGTGCCATCAGTCCGGGACAGGGCCCCCTTGGCTACACCTTC. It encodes CAISPGQGPLGYTF.

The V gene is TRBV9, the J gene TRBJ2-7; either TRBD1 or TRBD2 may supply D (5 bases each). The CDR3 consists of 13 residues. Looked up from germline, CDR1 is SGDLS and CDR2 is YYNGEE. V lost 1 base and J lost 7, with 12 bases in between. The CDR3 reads CASSVLGTGEQYF. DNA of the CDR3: TGTGCCAGCAGCGTACTCGGGACGGGGGAGCAGTACTTC.

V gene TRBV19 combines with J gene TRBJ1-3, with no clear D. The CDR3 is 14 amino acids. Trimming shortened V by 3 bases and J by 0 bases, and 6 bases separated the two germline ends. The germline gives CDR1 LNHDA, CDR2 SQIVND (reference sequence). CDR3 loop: CASSIRLSGNTIYF. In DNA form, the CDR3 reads TGTGCCAGTAGTATTAGGCTCTCTGGAAACACCATATATTTT. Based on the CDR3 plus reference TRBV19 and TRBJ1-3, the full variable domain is DGGITQSPKYLFRKEGQNVTLSCEQNLNHDAMYWYRQDPGQGLRLIYYSQIVNDFQKGDIAEGYSVSREKKESFPLTVTSAQKNPTAFYLCASSIRLSGNTIYFGEGSWLTVV.

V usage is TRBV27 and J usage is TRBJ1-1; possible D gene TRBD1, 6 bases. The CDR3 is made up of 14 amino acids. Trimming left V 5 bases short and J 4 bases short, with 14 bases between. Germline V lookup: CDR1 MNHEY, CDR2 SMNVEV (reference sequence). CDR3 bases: TGTGCCAGCAGTACCAGGGACAAGGGCACTGAAGCTTTCTTT. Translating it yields CASSTRDKGTEAFF.

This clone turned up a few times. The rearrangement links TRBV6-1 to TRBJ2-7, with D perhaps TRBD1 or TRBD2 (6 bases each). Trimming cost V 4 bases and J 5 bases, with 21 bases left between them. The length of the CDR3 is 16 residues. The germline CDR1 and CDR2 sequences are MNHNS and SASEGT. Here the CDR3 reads CASSGPRGPGWDEQYF. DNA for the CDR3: TGTGCCAGCAGTGGCCCCCGGGGGCCAGGGTGGGACGAGCAGTACTTC.

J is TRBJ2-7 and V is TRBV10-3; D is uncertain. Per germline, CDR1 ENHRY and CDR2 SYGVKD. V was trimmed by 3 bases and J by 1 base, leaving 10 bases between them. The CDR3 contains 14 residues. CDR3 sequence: CAISDFLGSYEQYF. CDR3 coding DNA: TGTGCCATCAGTGACTTCTTGGGGTCCTACGAGCAGTACTTC.

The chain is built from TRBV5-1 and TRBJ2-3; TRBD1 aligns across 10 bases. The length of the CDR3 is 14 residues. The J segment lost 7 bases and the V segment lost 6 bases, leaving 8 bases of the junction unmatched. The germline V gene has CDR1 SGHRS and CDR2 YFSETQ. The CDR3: CASTPGTGVYTQYF. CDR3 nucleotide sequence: TGCGCCAGCACCCCCGGGACAGGGGTGTATACGCAGTATTTT.

The CDR3 DNA follows: TGTGCCAGCAGTCGGACAGGGAGCACTGAAGCTTTCTTT. Protein sequence: CASSRTGSTEAFF. The chain carries TRBV27 and TRBJ1-1, with 8 positions matching TRBD1. CDR1 MNHEY and CDR2 SMNVEV come from the germline V gene (reference sequence). J gave up 4 bases and V 5 bases, and 3 bases lay outside the gene matches. The CDR3 runs 13 residues.

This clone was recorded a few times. In nucleotides, the CDR3 is TGCAGTGCTAGAGGGCAGGGTACGCAGTATTTT. It yields the protein CSARGQGTQYF. This chain uses TRBV20-1 with TRBJ2-3, with D possibly matching TRBD1 (5 bases). Trimming removed 1 base at V and 8 bases at J, with 7 bases between. The CDR3 length is 11 residues. In germline, CDR1 is DFQATT, CDR2 SNEGSKA (reference sequence).

The CDR3 sequence is CASSSPPGAETQYF. CDR3 nucleotides: TGCGCCAGCAGCTCACCGCCGGGAGCTGAAACGCAGTATTTT. The chain combines TRBV5-1 with TRBJ2-3; maybe TRBD2 (6 bases). The CDR3 contains 14 residues. The V gene's germline CDR1 is SGHRS and CDR2 YFSETQ. The germline V and J ends were trimmed by 3 bases and 9 bases, with 17 bases remaining between them.

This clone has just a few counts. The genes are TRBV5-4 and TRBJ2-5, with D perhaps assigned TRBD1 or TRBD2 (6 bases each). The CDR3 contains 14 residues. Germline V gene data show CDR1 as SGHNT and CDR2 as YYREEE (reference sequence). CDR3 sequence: CASHLAGGGETQYF. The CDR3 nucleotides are TGTGCAAGCCACCTTGCCGGGGGCGGGGAGACCCAGTACTTC.

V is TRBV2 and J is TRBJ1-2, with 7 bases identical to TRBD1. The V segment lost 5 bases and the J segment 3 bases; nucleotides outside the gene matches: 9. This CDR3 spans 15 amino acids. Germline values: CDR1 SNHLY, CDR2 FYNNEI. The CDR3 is CASSRPTGRDYGYTF. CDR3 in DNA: TGTGCCAGCAGTCGACCGACAGGGAGAGACTATGGCTACACCTTC.

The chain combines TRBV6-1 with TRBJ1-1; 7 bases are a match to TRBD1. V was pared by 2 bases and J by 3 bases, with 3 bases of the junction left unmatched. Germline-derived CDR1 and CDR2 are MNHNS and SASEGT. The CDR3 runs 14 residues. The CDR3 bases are TGTGCCAGCAGTGAACAAGGGACAGACACTGAAGCTTTCTTT. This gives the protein CASSEQGTDTEAFF.

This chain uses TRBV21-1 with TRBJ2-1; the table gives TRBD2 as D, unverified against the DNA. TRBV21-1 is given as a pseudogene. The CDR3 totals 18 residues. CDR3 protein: CASSTRTSGTSSYNEQFF. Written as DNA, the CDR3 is TGTGCCAGCAGCACTAGGACTAGCGGGACGAGCTCCTACAATGAGCAGTTCTTC.

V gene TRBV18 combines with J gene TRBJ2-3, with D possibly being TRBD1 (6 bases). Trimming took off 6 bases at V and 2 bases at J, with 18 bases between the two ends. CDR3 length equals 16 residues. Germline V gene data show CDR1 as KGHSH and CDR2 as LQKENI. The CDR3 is CASSPLRAGDTDTQYF. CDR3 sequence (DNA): TGTGCCAGCTCCCCCCTTAGGGCAGGGGACACAGATACGCAGTATTTT.

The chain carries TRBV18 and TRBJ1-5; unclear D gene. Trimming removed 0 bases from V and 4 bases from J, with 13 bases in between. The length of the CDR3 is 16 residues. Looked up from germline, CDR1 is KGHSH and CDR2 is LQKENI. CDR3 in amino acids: CASSPPGSRRNQPQHF. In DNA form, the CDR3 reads TGTGCCAGCTCACCACCAGGTAGTCGGAGAAATCAGCCCCAGCATTTT.